One and the same sample provided the 13 T cell receptor beta chains below, sequenced in a study of identical twins. One entry per CDR3 protein results from TCRdb running MiXCR on the 5' RACE reads. Among fewer than 550,000 distinct CDR3 sequences listed, around 15% were seen once. The sample was also linked to a second study, of yellow fever vaccine responses in identical twins.

The specimen was CD4+ T cells sorted from blood. These TCRs come from a woman aged 18-35 years in good health.

The CDR3 bases are TGCAGTGCTACGGACGGTGTCAGCTACAATGAGCAGTTCTTC. Its translation: CSATDGVSYNEQFF. The rearrangement uses TRBV20-1 and TRBJ2-1; D uncertain. The germline V and J ends were trimmed by 4 bases and 3 bases, with 13 bases remaining between them. The CDR3 is 14 residues long. Germline assignment: CDR1 DFQATT and CDR2 SNEGSKA (reference sequence).

Only a few counts were recorded for this clonotype. This chain joins TRBV5-1 and TRBJ2-1, with 8 bases matching TRBD2. Germline CDR1 SGHRS, CDR2 YFSETQ. V was pared by 4 bases and J by 4 bases, with 7 bases of the junction left unmatched. The CDR3 has 15 amino acids. CDR3 in DNA: TGCGCCAGCAGCGTATTAGCGGGAATTTACAATGAGCAGTTCTTC. Residues: CASSVLAGIYNEQFF.

This clonotype was seen more than once but under ten times. The genes are TRBV10-2 and TRBJ2-3, with TRBD1 identical over 8 bases. Germline-derived CDR1 and CDR2 are WSHSY and SAAADI. With 9 bases clipped from V and 3 bases from J, the junction kept 11 bases outside the gene matches. The CDR3 runs 15 residues. CDR3 in amino acids: CASRADRGDTDTQYF. The CDR3 DNA follows: TGCGCCAGTCGGGCCGACAGGGGAGATACAGATACGCAGTATTTT.

This clonotype was picked up a small number of times. The genes are TRBV20-1 and TRBJ1-6, with a tentative D call TRBD1 (5 bases). Germline V CDR1 and CDR2: DFQATT, SNEGSKA (reference sequence). There are 13 residues in the CDR3. V lost 3 bases and J lost 7, with 10 bases in between. The CDR3 bases are TGCAGTGCTAGGGTACAGGCCAATTCACCCCTCCACTTT. Translating it yields CSARVQANSPLHF.

This chain joins TRBV2 and TRBJ2-5, with 8 bases lining up with TRBD2. Germline V gives CDR1 SNHLY, CDR2 FYNNEI. The V segment lost 2 bases and the J segment 0 bases; nucleotides outside the gene matches: 5. The CDR3 spans 16 residues. The CDR3 nucleotides read TGTGCCAGCAGTGAATTGGGTAGCGGGAACCAAGAGACCCAGTACTTC. Encoded protein: CASSELGSGNQETQYF.

This clonotype was seen a handful of times. This chain joins TRBV11-2 and TRBJ1-5, with 8 bases identical to TRBD1. Germline lookup yields CDR1 SGHAT and CDR2 FQNNGV. Germline trimming cut 5 bases from V and 0 bases from J; bases unmatched to any gene: 6. This CDR3 is built from 16 residues. The chain's CDR3 is CASSKGQANSNQPQHF. The CDR3 bases are TGTGCCAGCAGCAAGGGACAGGCAAATAGCAATCAGCCCCAGCATTTT. Together with reference TRBV11-2 and TRBJ1-5, the CDR3 gives the full variable domain: EAGVAQSPRYKIIEKRQSVAFWCNPISGHATLYWYQQILGQGPKLLIQFQNNGVVDDSQLPKDRFSAERLKGVDSTLKIQPAKLEDSAVYLCASSKGQANSNQPQHFGDGTRLSIL.

This clonotype turned up a few times. The gene calls are TRBV11-1 and TRBJ2-1; 7 nucleotides match TRBD2. Germline trimming cut 8 bases from V and 7 bases from J; bases unmatched to any gene: 26. The CDR3 consists of 19 residues. The germline V gene encodes CDR1 SGHAT and CDR2 FQDESV (reference sequence). The CDR3 here is CASELRLGRWEGPDNEQFF. Written as DNA, the CDR3 is TGTGCCAGCGAGCTTAGGTTGGGACGATGGGAGGGCCCTGATAATGAGCAGTTCTTC. Complete variable domain (other parts from reference TRBV11-1 and TRBJ2-1): EAEVAQSPRYKITEKSQAVAFWCDPISGHATLYWYRQILGQGPELLVQFQDESVVDDSQLPKDRFSAERLKGVDSTLKIQPAELGDSAMYLCASELRLGRWEGPDNEQFFGPGTRLTVL.

This clonotype was picked up a small number of times. The gene calls are TRBV5-1 and TRBJ1-6; 7 positions match TRBD1. Unmatched junction bases numbered 7, after V lost 7 bases and J lost 6 bases. Germline CDR1 reads SGHRS; CDR2 reads YFSETQ. The CDR3 contains 14 residues. The CDR3 is CASQGVGGNSPLHF. DNA of the CDR3: TGCGCCAGCCAGGGGGTAGGGGGTAATTCACCCCTCCACTTT.

Many counts were recorded for this clonotype. The chain recombines TRBV7-8 with TRBJ2-1; 8 bases match TRBD2. The CDR3 totals 14 residues. The J segment lost 9 bases and the V segment lost 5 bases, leaving 9 bases of the junction unmatched. The germline gives CDR1 SGHVS, CDR2 FQNEAQ. The CDR3, as DNA: TGTGCCAGCAGCCGAGAAGCGGGAGTGTTTGAGCAGTTCTTC. It codes for CASSREAGVFEQFF. The whole variable domain, remainder taken from reference TRBV7-8 and TRBJ2-1, is GAGVSQSPRYKVAKRGQDVALRCDPISGHVSLFWYQQALGQGPEFLTYFQNEAQLDKSGLPSDRFFAERPEGSVSTLKIQRTQQEDSAVYLCASSREAGVFEQFFGPGTRLTVL.

The genes are TRBV12-3 or TRBV12-4 and TRBJ1-2; 7 nucleotides line up with TRBD1. V lost 6 bases and J lost 5; bases outside the gene matches: 6. CDR3 length equals 13 residues. The CDR3 loop reads CASSDRDYYGYTF. As DNA, the CDR3 is TGTGCCAGCAGCGACAGGGACTATTATGGCTACACCTTC.

The sample holds a few counts of this clonotype. The chain uses TRBV15 and TRBJ2-1; D is ambiguous. The CDR3 covers 14 residues. Deletions cut 0 bases from V and 7 bases from J, with 10 bases between. Per germline, CDR1 LNHNV and CDR2 YYDKDF (reference sequence). CDR3 residues: CATSRDEWGNEQFF. CDR3 DNA sequence: TGTGCCACCAGCAGAGACGAGTGGGGAAATGAGCAGTTCTTC.

The table lists this clonotype with a few counts. The gene calls are TRBV28 and TRBJ2-2; D is possibly TRBD1 (6 bases). CDR1 is MDHEN, CDR2 SYDVKM, per germline. The CDR3 is made up of 14 amino acids. V was shortened by 5 bases and J by 1 base, with 8 bases between the two germline ends. CDR3 sequence (DNA): TGTGCCAGCAGTAGACAGGTGAACACCGGGGAGCTGTTTTTT. Translated, it gives CASSRQVNTGELFF. Filled out from reference TRBV28 and TRBJ2-2, the complete variable domain reads DVKVTQSSRYLVKRTGEKVFLECVQDMDHENMFWYRQDPGLGLRLIYFSYDVKMKEKGDIPEGYSVSREKKERFSLILESASTNQTSMYLCASSRQVNTGELFFGEGSRLTVL.

This chain links TRBV28 with TRBJ1-2, with a weak D call TRBD1 (6 bases). Trimming shortened V by 8 bases and J by 2 bases, and 21 bases separated the two germline ends. Per germline, CDR1 MDHEN and CDR2 SYDVKM. This CDR3 comprises 16 residues. The DNA for the CDR3 is TGTGCCAGCCGACCTACCTATTGGACAGTCAACTATGGCTACACCTTC. Encoded protein: CASRPTYWTVNYGYTF.